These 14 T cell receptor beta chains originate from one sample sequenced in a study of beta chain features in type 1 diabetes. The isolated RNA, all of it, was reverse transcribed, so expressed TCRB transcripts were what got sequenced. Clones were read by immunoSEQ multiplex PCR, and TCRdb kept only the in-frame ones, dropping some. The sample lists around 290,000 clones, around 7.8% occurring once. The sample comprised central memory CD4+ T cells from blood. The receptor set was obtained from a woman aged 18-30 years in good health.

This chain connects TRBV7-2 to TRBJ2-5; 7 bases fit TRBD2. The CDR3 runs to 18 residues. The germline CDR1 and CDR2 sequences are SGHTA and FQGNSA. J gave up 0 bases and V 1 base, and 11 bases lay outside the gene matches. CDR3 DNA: TGTGCCAGCAGCTTAGATGGGCGGGGGATTCTGTACCAAGAGACCCAGTACTTC. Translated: CASSLDGRGILYQETQYF.

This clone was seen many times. CDR3 in DNA: TGTGCCAGCTCAGGCAGTGACTATGGCTACACCTTC. Translated, it gives CASSGSDYGYTF. The chain joins TRBV18 to TRBJ1-2; D remains ambiguous. CDR1 KGHSH and CDR2 LQKENI come from the germline V gene. The CDR3 is 12 amino acids. V gave up 5 bases and J gave up 3 bases, with 7 bases separating them.

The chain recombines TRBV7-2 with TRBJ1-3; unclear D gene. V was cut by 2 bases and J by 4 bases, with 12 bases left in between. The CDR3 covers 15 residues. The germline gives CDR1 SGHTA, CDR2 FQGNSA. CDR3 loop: CASSLYGEVGNTIYF. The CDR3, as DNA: TGTGCCAGCAGCTTATATGGGGAAGTCGGAAACACCATATATTTT.

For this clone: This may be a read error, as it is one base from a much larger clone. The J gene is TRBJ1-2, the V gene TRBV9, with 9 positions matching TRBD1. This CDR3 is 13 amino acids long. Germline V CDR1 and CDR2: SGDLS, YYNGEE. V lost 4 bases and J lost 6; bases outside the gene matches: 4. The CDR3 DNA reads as TGTGCCAGCAGCCCCAGGACAGGGGATGGCTACACCTTC. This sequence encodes CASSPRTGDGYTF.

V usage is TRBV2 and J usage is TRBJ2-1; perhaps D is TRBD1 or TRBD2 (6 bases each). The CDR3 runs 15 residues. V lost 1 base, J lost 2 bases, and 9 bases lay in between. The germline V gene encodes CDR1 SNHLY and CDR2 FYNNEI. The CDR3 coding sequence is TGTGCCAGCAGTGAAGAGGGGGGCGCCTACAATGAGCAGTTCTTC. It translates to CASSEEGGAYNEQFF.

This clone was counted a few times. This chain's CDR3 is CASSPRQGSGTEAFF. CDR3 coding DNA: TGTGCCAGCAGCCCCCGGCAGGGTAGTGGCACTGAAGCTTTCTTT. The rearrangement uses TRBV6-5 and TRBJ1-1; D might be TRBD1 (5 bases). CDR1 is MNHEY and CDR2 is SVGAGI in the germline V gene. CDR3 length: 15 residues. Between the trimmed V and J ends, which lost 6 bases and 4 bases, there was a span of 18 bases.

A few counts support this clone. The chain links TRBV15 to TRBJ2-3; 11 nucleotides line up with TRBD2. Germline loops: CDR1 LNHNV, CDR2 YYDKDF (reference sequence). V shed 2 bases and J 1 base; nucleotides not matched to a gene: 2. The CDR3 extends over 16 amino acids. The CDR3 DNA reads TGTGCCACCAGCAGACCGACTAGCGGGGGCACAGATACGCAGTATTTT. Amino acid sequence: CATSRPTSGGTDTQYF.

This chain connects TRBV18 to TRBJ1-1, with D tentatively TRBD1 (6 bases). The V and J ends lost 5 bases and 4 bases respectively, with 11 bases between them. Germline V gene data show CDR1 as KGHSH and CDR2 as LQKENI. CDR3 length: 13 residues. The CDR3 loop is CASSNEGGTEAFF. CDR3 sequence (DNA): TGTGCCAGCTCAAACGAGGGGGGCACTGAAGCTTTCTTT.

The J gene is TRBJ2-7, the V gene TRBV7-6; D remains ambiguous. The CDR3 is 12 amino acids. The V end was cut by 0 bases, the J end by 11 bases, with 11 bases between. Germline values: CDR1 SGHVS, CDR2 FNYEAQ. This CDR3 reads CASSLATDGKYV. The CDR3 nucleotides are TGTGCCAGCAGCTTAGCGACCGATGGGAAGTACGTC.

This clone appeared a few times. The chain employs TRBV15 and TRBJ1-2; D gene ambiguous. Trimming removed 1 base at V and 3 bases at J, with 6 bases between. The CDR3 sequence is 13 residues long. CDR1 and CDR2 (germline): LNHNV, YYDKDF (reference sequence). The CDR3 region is CATSRAGYYGYTF. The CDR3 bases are TGTGCCACCAGCAGAGCCGGGTACTATGGCTACACCTTC.

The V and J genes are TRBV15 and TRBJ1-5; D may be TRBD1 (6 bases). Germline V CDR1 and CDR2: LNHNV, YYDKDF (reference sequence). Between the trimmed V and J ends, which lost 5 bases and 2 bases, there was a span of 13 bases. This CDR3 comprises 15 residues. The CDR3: CATSRGGVRNQPQHF. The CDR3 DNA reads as TGTGCCACCAGCCGCGGGGGCGTCCGCAATCAGCCCCAGCATTTT. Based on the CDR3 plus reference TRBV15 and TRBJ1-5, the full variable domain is DAMVIQNPRYQVTQFGKPVTLSCSQTLNHNVMYWYQQKSSQAPKLLFHYYDKDFNNEADTPDNFQSRRPNTSFCFLDIRSPGLGDTAMYLCATSRGGVRNQPQHFGDGTRLSIL.

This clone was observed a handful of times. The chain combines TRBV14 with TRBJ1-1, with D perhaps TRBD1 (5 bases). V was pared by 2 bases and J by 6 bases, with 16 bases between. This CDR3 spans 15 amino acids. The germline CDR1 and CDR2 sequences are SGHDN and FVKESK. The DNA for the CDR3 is TGTGCCAGCAGCCAATCGAAGGGGCGCCGCGCTGAAGCTTTCTTT. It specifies CASSQSKGRRAEAFF.

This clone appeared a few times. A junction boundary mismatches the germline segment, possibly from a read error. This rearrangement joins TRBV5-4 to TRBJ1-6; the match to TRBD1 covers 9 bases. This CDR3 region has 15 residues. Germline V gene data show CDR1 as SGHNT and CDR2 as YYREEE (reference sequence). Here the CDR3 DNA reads TGTGCCAGCAGGTTGGACAGGGGCCATAATTCACCCCTCCACTTT. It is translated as CASRLDRGHNSPLHF.

CDR3 sequence reads: CAWSGGGEQYF. The CDR3 region has the DNA TGTGCCTGGAGTGGAGGCGGCGAGCAGTACTTC. The chain joins TRBV30 to TRBJ2-7; the D is unclear. Germline V lookup: CDR1 GTSNPN, CDR2 SVGIG (reference sequence). The CDR3 sequence is 11 residues long. Trimming removed 1 base at V and 6 bases at J, with 7 bases between.